This TCR beta chain was sequenced during a study of control samples from healthy donors and cancer patients. Profiled with immunoSEQ multiplex PCR; TCRdb holds only in-frame clones, not every one. The data contain 200,000 to 250,000 clones, roughly 94% of them singletons. The sequenced sample was blood. The sequence was collected from a man aged 45-60 years in good health.

In DNA form, the CDR3 reads TGTGCCAGCAGCTTGGGCGGGAACACAGATACGCAGTATTTT. It yields the protein CASSLGGNTDTQYF. The chain recombines TRBV5-4 with TRBJ2-3, with TRBD2 as a possible D gene (6 bases). Trimming shortened V by 0 bases and J by 2 bases, and 7 bases separated the two germline ends. Germline V lookup: CDR1 SGHNT, CDR2 YYREEE (reference sequence). The CDR3 sequence is 14 residues long.